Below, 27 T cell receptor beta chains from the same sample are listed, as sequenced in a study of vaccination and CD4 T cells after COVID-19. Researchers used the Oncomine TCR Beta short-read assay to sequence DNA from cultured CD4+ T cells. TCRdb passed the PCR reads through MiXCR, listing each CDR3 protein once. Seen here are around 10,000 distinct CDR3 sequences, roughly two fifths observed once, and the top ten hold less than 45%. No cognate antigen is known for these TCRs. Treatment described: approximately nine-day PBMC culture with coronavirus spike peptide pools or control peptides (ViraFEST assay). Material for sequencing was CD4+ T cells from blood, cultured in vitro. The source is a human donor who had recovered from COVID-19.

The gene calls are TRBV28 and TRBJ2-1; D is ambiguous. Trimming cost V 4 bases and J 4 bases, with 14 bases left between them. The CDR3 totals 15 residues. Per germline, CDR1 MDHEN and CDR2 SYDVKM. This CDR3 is CASSSGARSYNEQFF. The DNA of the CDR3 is TGTGCCAGCAGTTCCGGCGCCCGATCTTACAATGAGCAGTTCTTC.

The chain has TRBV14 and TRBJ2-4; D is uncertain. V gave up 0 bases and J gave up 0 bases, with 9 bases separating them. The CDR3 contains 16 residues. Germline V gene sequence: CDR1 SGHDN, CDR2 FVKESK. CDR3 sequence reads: CASSQDSRVAKNIQYF. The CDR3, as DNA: TGTGCCAGCAGCCAAGACAGTAGGGTAGCCAAAAACATTCAGTACTTC. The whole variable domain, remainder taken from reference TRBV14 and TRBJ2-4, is EAGVTQFPSHSVIEKGQTVTLRCDPISGHDNLYWYRRVMGKEIKFLLHFVKESKQDESGMPNNRFLAERTGGTYSTLKVQPAELEDSGVYFCASSQDSRVAKNIQYFGAGTRLSVL.

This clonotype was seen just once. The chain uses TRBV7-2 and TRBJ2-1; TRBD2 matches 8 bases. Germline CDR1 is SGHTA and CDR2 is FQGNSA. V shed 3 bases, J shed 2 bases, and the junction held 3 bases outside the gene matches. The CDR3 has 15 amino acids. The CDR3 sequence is CASSFRGGPYNEQFF. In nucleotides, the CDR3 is TGTGCCAGCAGCTTCCGGGGGGGCCCCTACAATGAGCAGTTCTTC.

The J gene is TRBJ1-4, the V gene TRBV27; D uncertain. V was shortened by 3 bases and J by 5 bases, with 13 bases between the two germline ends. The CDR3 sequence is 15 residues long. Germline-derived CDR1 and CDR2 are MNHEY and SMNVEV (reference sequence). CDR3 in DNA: TGTGCCAGCAGTTTGGGTTATGAACAGAATGAAAAACTGTTTTTT. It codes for CASSLGYEQNEKLFF.

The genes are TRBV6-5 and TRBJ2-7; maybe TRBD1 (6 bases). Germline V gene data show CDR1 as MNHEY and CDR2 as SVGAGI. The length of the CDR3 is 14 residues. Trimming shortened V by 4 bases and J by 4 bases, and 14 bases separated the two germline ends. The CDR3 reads CASSSPGQQYEQYF. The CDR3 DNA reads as TGTGCCAGCAGTTCCCCGGGACAACAGTACGAGCAGTACTTC.

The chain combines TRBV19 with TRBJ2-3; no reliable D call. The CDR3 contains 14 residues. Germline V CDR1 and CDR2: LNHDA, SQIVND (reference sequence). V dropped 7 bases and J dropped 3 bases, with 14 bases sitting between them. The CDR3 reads CASNFGLVTDTQYF. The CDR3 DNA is TGTGCCAGTAACTTCGGGCTAGTAACAGATACGCAGTATTTT.

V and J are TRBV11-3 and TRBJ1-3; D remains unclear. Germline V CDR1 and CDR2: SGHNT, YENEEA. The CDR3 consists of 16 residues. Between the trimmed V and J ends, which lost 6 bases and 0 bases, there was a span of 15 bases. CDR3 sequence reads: CASRSLAGNSGNTIYF. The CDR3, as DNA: TGTGCCAGCAGGTCGCTGGCAGGAAACTCTGGAAACACCATATATTTT.

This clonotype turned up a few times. The CDR3 sequence: CSARGLITGGPDTQYF. The CDR3 DNA reads as TGCAGTGCTAGAGGTCTTATTACGGGGGGTCCGGATACGCAGTATTTT. The chain combines TRBV20-1 with TRBJ2-3; 7 bases align to TRBD2. The V gene's germline CDR1 is DFQATT and CDR2 SNEGSKA (reference sequence). The junction had 13 bases not matched to a gene; V was cut back by 1 base and J by 6 bases. There are 16 residues in the CDR3.

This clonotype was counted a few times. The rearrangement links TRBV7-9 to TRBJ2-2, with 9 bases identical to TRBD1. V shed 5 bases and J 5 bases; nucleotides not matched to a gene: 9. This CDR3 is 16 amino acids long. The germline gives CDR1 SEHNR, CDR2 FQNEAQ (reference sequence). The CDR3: CASSPKGTGRTGELFF. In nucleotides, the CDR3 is TGTGCCAGCAGCCCAAAAGGGACAGGGAGAACCGGGGAGCTGTTTTTT. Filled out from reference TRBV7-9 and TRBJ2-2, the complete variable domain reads DTGVSQNPRHKITKRGQNVTFRCDPISEHNRLYWYRQTLGQGPEFLTYFQNEAQLEKSRLLSDRFSAERPKGSFSTLEIQRTEQGDSAMYLCASSPKGTGRTGELFFGEGSRLTVL.

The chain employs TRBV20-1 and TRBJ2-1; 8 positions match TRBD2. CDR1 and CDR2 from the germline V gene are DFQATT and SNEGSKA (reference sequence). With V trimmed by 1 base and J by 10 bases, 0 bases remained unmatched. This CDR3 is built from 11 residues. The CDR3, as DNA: TGCAGTGCTAGAGGACTAGCGGAGCAGTTCTTC. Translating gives CSARGLAEQFF.

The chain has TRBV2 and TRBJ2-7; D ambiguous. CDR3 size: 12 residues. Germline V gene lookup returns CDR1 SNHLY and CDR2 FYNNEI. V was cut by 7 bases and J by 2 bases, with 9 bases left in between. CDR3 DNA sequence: TGTGCCAGCACTCTGAGTACCTACGAGCAGTACTTC. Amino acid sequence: CASTLSTYEQYF.

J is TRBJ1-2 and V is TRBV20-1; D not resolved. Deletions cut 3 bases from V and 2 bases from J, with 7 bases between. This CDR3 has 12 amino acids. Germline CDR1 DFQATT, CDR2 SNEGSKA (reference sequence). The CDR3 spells CSASAANYGYTF. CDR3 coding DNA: TGCAGTGCTAGCGCGGCGAACTATGGCTACACCTTC.

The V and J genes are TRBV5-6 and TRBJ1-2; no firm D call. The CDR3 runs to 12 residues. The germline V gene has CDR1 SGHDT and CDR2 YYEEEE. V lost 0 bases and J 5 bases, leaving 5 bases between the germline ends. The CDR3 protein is CASSLAGYGYTF. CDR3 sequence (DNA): TGTGCCAGCAGCTTGGCGGGATATGGCTACACCTTC.

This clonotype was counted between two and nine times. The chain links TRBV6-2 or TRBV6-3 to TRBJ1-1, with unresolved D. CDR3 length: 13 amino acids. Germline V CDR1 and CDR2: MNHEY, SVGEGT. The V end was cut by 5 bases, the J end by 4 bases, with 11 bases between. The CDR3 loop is CASSPVGATEAFF. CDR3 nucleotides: TGTGCCAGCAGTCCCGTGGGCGCCACTGAAGCTTTCTTT.

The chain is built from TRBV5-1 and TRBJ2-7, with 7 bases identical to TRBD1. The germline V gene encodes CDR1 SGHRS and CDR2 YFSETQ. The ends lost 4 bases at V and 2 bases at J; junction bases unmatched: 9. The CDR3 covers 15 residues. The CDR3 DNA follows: TGCGCCAGCAGCCCGACAGGGATTTCGGCCTACGAGCAGTACTTC. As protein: CASSPTGISAYEQYF.

Written as DNA, the CDR3 is TGCAGTGCCAGCCCCGGGGGTACTAATGAAAAACTGTTTTTT. It is translated as CSASPGGTNEKLFF. This sequence joins TRBV20-1 and TRBJ1-4; D possibly corresponds to TRBD1 (5 bases). The CDR3 runs to 14 residues. Trimming pared 6 bases from V and 2 bases from J, leaving 13 bases between. CDR1 DFQATT and CDR2 SNEGSKA come from the germline V gene (reference sequence).

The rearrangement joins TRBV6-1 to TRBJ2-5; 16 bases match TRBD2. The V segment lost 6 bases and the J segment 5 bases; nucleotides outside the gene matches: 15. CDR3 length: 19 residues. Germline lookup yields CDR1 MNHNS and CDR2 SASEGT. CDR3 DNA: TGTGCCAGCAGGATTTCAGGGACTAGCGGGGGGGCGGCGCGGGAGACCCAGTACTTC. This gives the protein CASRISGTSGGAARETQYF.

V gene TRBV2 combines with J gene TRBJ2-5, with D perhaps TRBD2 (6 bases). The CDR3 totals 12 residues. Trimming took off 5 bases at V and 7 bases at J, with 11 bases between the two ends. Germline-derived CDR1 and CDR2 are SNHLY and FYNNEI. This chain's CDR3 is CASSREQSTQYF. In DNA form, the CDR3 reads TGTGCCAGCAGTCGGGAGCAGTCGACCCAGTACTTC.

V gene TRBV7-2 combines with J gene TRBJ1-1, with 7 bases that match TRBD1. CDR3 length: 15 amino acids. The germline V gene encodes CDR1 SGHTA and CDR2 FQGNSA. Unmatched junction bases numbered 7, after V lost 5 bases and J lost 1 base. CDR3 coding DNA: TGTGCCAGCAGCCCAGGACAGGTGCGGAACACTGAAGCTTTCTTT. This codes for CASSPGQVRNTEAFF.

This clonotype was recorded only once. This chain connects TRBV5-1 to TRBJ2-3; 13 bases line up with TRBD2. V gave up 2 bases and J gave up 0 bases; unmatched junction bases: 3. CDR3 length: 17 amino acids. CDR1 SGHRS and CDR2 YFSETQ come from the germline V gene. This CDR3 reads CASSFGLAGESTDTQYF. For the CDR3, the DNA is TGCGCCAGCAGCTTCGGACTAGCGGGGGAAAGCACAGATACGCAGTATTTT.

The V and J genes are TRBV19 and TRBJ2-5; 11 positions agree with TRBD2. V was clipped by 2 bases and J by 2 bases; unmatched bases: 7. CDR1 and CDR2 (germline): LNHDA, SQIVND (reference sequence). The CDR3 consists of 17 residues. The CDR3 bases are TGTGCCAGTAGTATATCGGGTCTAGCGGGGGGACAAGAGACCCAGTACTTC. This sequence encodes CASSISGLAGGQETQYF.

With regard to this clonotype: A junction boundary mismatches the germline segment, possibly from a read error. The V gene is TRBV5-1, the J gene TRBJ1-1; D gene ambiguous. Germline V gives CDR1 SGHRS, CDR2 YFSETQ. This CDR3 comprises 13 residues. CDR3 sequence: CASSLASGTEAFF. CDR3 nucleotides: TGTGCCAGCAGCTTAGCGTCAGGCACTGAAGCTTTCTTT. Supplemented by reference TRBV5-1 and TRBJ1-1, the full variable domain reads KAGVTQTPRYLIKTRGQQVTLSCSPISGHRSVSWYQQTPGQGLQFLFEYFSETQRNKGNFPGRFSGRQFSNSRSEMNVSTLELGDSALYLCASSLASGTEAFFGQGTRLTVV.

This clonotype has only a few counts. The DNA of the CDR3 is TGTGCCAGCAGTGAAAACACGGACTATGGCTACACCTTC. Protein: CASSENTDYGYTF. The rearrangement links TRBV2 to TRBJ1-2, with no clear D. CDR3 length: 13 amino acids. Germline CDR1 reads SNHLY; CDR2 reads FYNNEI. Trimming removed 2 bases from V and 3 bases from J, with 7 bases in between.

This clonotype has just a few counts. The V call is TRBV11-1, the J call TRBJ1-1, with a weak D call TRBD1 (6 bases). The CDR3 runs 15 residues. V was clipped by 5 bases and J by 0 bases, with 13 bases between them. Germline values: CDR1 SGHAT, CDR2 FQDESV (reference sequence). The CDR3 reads CASSLPTGLNTEAFF. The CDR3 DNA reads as TGTGCCAGCAGCCTGCCGACAGGTTTGAACACTGAAGCTTTCTTT.

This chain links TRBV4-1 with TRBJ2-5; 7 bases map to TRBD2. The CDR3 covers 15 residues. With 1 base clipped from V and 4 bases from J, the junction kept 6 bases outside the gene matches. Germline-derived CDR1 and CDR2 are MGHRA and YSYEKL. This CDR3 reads CASSQVFPGGETQYF. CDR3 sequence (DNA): TGCGCCAGCAGCCAAGTCTTTCCGGGGGGAGAGACCCAGTACTTC.

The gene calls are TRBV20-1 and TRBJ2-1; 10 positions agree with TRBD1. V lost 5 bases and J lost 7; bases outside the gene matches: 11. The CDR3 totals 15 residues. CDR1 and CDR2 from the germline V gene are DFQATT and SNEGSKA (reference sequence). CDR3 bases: TGCAGTGCTCGACCCCGGGACAGGGGTGATAATGAGCAGTTCTTC. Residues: CSARPRDRGDNEQFF.

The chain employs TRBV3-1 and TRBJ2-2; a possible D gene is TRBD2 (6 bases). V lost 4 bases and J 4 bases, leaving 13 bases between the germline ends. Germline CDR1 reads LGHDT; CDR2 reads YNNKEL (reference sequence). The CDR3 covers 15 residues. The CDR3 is CASSPRTTTTGELFF. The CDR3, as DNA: TGTGCCAGCAGCCCTCGGACTACCACCACCGGGGAGCTGTTTTTT.